These 18 T cell receptor beta chains originate from one sample sequenced in a study of siplizumab effects on memory and regulatory T cells. Repertoires were generated with immunoSEQ multiplex PCR, while TCRdb's copy carries only in-frame clones and drops some. The sample comprises about 50,000 clones, less than 98% of which are singletons, and around 0.6% rests with the top ten. Sequences were obtained from naive CD4+ T cells sorted from blood. These TCRs come from a human donor in good health.

The rearrangement uses TRBV30 and TRBJ1-2; a possible D gene is TRBD1 (5 bases). The CDR3 runs to 15 residues. Germline V gives CDR1 GTSNPN, CDR2 SVGIG (reference sequence). V lost 3 bases and J 7 bases, leaving 21 bases between the germline ends. The CDR3 loop is CAWSPHWGRSSGYTF. CDR3 DNA: TGTGCCTGGAGCCCCCACTGGGGCCGCTCGTCTGGCTACACCTTC. Variable domain in full (rest from reference TRBV30 and TRBJ1-2): SQTIHQWPATLVQPVGSPLSLECTVEGTSNPNLYWYRQAAGRGLQLLFYSVGIGQISSEVPQNLSASRPQDRQFILSSKKLLLSDSGFYLCAWSPHWGRSSGYTFGSGTRLTVV.

The genes are TRBV5-1 and TRBJ2-3; 14 bases fit TRBD2. Germline CDR1 and CDR2: SGHRS and YFSETQ. V lost 7 bases and J lost 8; bases outside the gene matches: 9. The CDR3 sequence is 15 residues long. For the CDR3, the DNA is TGCGCCAGCGCCTTCGGGACTAGCGGGAGCGGTACGCAGTATTTT. It specifies CASAFGTSGSGTQYF.

With regard to this clone: In the same sample, other DNA sequences code for this CDR3. The chain employs TRBV9 and TRBJ1-1; no definite D call. The CDR3 contains 12 residues. V was cut by 3 bases and J by 2 bases, with 5 bases left in between. Germline V lookup: CDR1 SGDLS, CDR2 YYNGEE. The CDR3 nucleotides are TGTGCCAGCAGCGGGAGTAACACTGAAGCTTTCTTT. It is translated as CASSGSNTEAFF.

This rearrangement joins TRBV27 to TRBJ1-1; D call uncertain. V was trimmed by 6 bases and J by 0 bases, leaving 11 bases between them. This CDR3 is 14 amino acids long. Germline CDR1 is MNHEY and CDR2 is SMNVEV (reference sequence). Here the CDR3 reads CASSFREMNTEAFF. The CDR3 DNA follows: TGTGCCAGCAGCTTCAGAGAAATGAACACTGAAGCTTTCTTT.

V gene TRBV10-3 combines with J gene TRBJ2-7, with 7 bases fitting TRBD2. CDR1 is ENHRY and CDR2 is SYGVKD in the germline V gene. V lost 6 bases, J lost 0 bases, and 8 bases stayed unmatched. This CDR3 spans 15 amino acids. DNA for the CDR3: TGTGCCATCAGGAAGACGGCGGGGGACTCCTACGAGCAGTACTTC. This gives the protein CAIRKTAGDSYEQYF.

The chain couples TRBV19 to TRBJ1-5, with D hard to call. Per the germline V gene, CDR1 is LNHDA and CDR2 is SQIVND (reference sequence). This CDR3 region has 15 residues. V was trimmed by 4 bases and J by 2 bases, leaving 12 bases between them. Here the CDR3 DNA reads TGTGCCAGTAGTAGTCAGGCCCTGGGCAATCAGCCCCAGCATTTT. Residues: CASSSQALGNQPQHF.

The V call is TRBV19, the J call TRBJ2-2; D remains unclear. Germline CDR1 is LNHDA and CDR2 is SQIVND (reference sequence). The CDR3 has 13 amino acids. V gave up 9 bases and J gave up 2 bases, with 10 bases separating them. CDR3 in DNA: TGTGCCAGCACCTTAGTAAACACCGGGGAGCTGTTTTTT. Translation gives CASTLVNTGELFF. Variable domain in full (rest from reference TRBV19 and TRBJ2-2): DGGITQSPKYLFRKEGQNVTLSCEQNLNHDAMYWYRQDPGQGLRLIYYSQIVNDFQKGDIAEGYSVSREKKESFPLTVTSAQKNPTAFYLCASTLVNTGELFFGEGSRLTVL.

The genes are TRBV18 and TRBJ1-1; D is undetermined. Germline loops: CDR1 KGHSH, CDR2 LQKENI. V lost 2 bases, J lost 2 bases, and 9 bases lay in between. This CDR3 contains 14 residues. CDR3 nucleotides: TGTGCCAGCTCACCAGATGGAGGAAACACTGAAGCTTTCTTT. As protein: CASSPDGGNTEAFF.

V usage is TRBV15 and J usage is TRBJ2-5; D perhaps matches TRBD1 (6 bases). The CDR3 runs to 14 residues. V was trimmed by 5 bases and J by 0 bases, leaving 10 bases between them. Per the germline V gene, CDR1 is LNHNV and CDR2 is YYDKDF (reference sequence). CDR3 nucleotide sequence: TGTGCCACCAGCGGGGGCTTATACCAAGAGACCCAGTACTTC. It specifies CATSGGLYQETQYF.

The chain has TRBV11-2 and TRBJ2-7, with D possibly being TRBD1 (6 bases). The CDR3 contains 14 residues. CDR1 and CDR2 from the germline V gene are SGHAT and FQNNGV. Trimming left V 3 bases short and J 6 bases short, with 15 bases between. For the CDR3, the DNA is TGTGCCAGCAGCTTTGGACAGATCTCCGGCGAGCAGTACTTC. Translating it yields CASSFGQISGEQYF.

This chain connects TRBV4-2 to TRBJ1-1; tentative D call: TRBD1 (5 bases). Germline CDR1 reads LGHNA; CDR2 reads YNFKEQ. Between the trimmed V and J ends, which lost 0 bases and 4 bases, there was a span of 9 bases. This CDR3 has 14 residues. DNA of the CDR3: TGTGCCAGCAGCCAAGATTGGGGGGGCACTGAAGCTTTCTTT. This sequence encodes CASSQDWGGTEAFF.

Here the CDR3 DNA reads TGTGCCAGCAGTAGGAGACAGAATCAGCCCCAGCATTTT. Its translation: CASSRRQNQPQHF. The rearrangement links TRBV6-1 to TRBJ1-5; tentatively, D is TRBD1 (5 bases). The length of the CDR3 is 13 residues. V lost 5 bases and J 4 bases, leaving 9 bases between the germline ends. Germline CDR1 reads MNHNS; CDR2 reads SASEGT.

This chain uses TRBV30 with TRBJ2-7; D might be TRBD1 or TRBD2, each matching 6 bases. Trimming took off 5 bases at V and 4 bases at J, with 9 bases between the two ends. The CDR3 has 11 amino acids. The germline V gene encodes CDR1 GTSNPN and CDR2 SVGIG (reference sequence). CDR3 coding DNA: TGTGCCTGGGGGGGGCTGTACGAGCAGTACTTC. Encoded protein: CAWGGLYEQYF.

The rearrangement uses TRBV4-3 and TRBJ1-1; D remains unclear. The CDR3 is 18 amino acids. V was shortened by 0 bases and J by 8 bases, with 25 bases between the two germline ends. Germline values: CDR1 LGHNA, CDR2 YSLEER. CDR3 in DNA: TGCGCCAGCAGCCAAGATACGCCCGATGACATCCCGATCTCCGAAGCTTTCTTT. This encodes CASSQDTPDDIPISEAFF.

The gene calls are TRBV6-5 and TRBJ2-1; 7 positions match TRBD1. Germline V lookup: CDR1 MNHEY, CDR2 SVGAGI. The ends lost 4 bases at V and 7 bases at J; junction bases unmatched: 10. CDR3 length: 15 amino acids. The CDR3 loop is CASSWSQGRINEQFF. CDR3 sequence (DNA): TGTGCCAGCAGTTGGTCACAGGGGCGGATTAATGAGCAGTTCTTC.

The chain uses TRBV5-1 and TRBJ2-7; D possibly corresponds to TRBD1 (5 bases). Germline values: CDR1 SGHRS, CDR2 YFSETQ. The CDR3 is made up of 15 amino acids. Trimming removed 0 bases at V and 3 bases at J, with 13 bases between. CDR3 loop: CASSLGSGNNYEQYF. The DNA for the CDR3 is TGCGCCAGCAGCTTGGGCTCAGGGAATAACTACGAGCAGTACTTC.

The chain carries TRBV30 and TRBJ2-5, with a possible D match to TRBD2 (5 bases). CDR3 length equals 15 residues. The germline V gene has CDR1 GTSNPN and CDR2 SVGIG (reference sequence). The V end was cut by 0 bases, the J end by 4 bases, with 15 bases between. The CDR3 sequence: CAWSVGGAGTETQYF. The CDR3 DNA is TGTGCCTGGAGTGTAGGCGGCGCGGGCACAGAGACCCAGTACTTC.

The rearrangement links TRBV9 to TRBJ2-1, with D possibly being TRBD1 or TRBD2 (6 bases each). Deletions cut 0 bases from V and 7 bases from J, with 26 bases between. Germline CDR1 and CDR2: SGDLS and YYNGEE. The CDR3 is made up of 19 amino acids. This CDR3 is CASSVAAGSGAERENEQFF. DNA for the CDR3: TGTGCCAGCAGCGTAGCGGCAGGGTCGGGGGCGGAGAGGGAAAATGAGCAGTTCTTC.